Shown below are 26 T cell receptor beta chains from a single sample sequenced in a study of blood T cell repertoires in COVID-19. Clones were read by immunoSEQ multiplex PCR, and TCRdb kept only the in-frame ones, dropping some. The data show about 88,000 clones, roughly nine tenths seen once. The specimen sequenced was peripheral blood. Receptors were obtained from a man aged 55 to 70 with acute or convalescent COVID-19.

This sequence joins TRBV6-5 and TRBJ2-7; TRBD1 matches at 7 bases. CDR1 and CDR2 from the germline V gene are MNHEY and SVGAGI. J gave up 2 bases and V 5 bases, and 6 bases lay outside the gene matches. CDR3 length: 14 residues. CDR3 bases: TGTGCCAGCAGTCGAGGGACAGACGCCTACGAGCAGTACTTC. Its translation: CASSRGTDAYEQYF.

V usage is TRBV5-4 and J usage is TRBJ1-6; the match to TRBD1 covers 9 bases. V lost 4 bases and J lost 10; bases outside the gene matches: 12. This CDR3 spans 16 amino acids. From germline, CDR1 is SGHNT and CDR2 YYREEE (reference sequence). The CDR3 is CASSPSADRGGSPLHF. In DNA form, the CDR3 reads TGTGCCAGCAGCCCCTCCGCGGACAGGGGAGGGTCACCCCTCCACTTT.

The V call is TRBV4-1, the J call TRBJ1-1, with D perhaps TRBD1 (5 bases). Germline loops: CDR1 MGHRA, CDR2 YSYEKL. Trimming cost V 10 bases and J 1 base, with 22 bases left between them. The CDR3 has 16 residues. The CDR3, as DNA: TGCGCCACCGAAAAGAGACAGCCTATTAGGAACACTGAAGCTTTCTTT. This encodes CATEKRQPIRNTEAFF.

V usage is TRBV7-9 and J usage is TRBJ1-1; 7 bases match TRBD1. Germline CDR1 and CDR2: SEHNR and FQNEAQ (reference sequence). The length of the CDR3 is 12 residues. V lost 5 bases to trimming and J lost 5 bases; unmatched junction nucleotides: 2. The CDR3 nucleotides read TGTGCCAGCAGCCCAGGGGGGACTGAAGCTTTCTTT. It is translated as CASSPGGTEAFF.

The V gene is TRBV28, the J gene TRBJ2-5; D call uncertain. The germline gives CDR1 MDHEN, CDR2 SYDVKM. V was shortened by 8 bases and J by 5 bases, with 6 bases between the two germline ends. This CDR3 is 10 amino acids long. This CDR3 reads CASRRETQYF. The CDR3 coding sequence is TGTGCCAGCCGCAGGGAGACCCAGTACTTC.

This sequence joins TRBV5-5 and TRBJ2-2; 14 positions match TRBD2. The V gene end was trimmed by 0 bases and the J gene end by 3 bases; junction bases not matched to a gene: 4. The CDR3 is made up of 18 amino acids. Germline V gives CDR1 SGHKS, CDR2 YYEKEE (reference sequence). The CDR3 sequence is CASSLGLAGGQDTGELFF. Written as DNA, the CDR3 is TGTGCCAGCAGCTTGGGACTAGCGGGAGGGCAGGACACCGGGGAGCTGTTTTTT.

The chain combines TRBV12-5 with TRBJ2-1, with D tentatively TRBD2 (5 bases). Between the trimmed V and J ends, which lost 0 bases and 7 bases, there was a span of 13 bases. Germline V CDR1 and CDR2: LGHNT, FRNRAP. CDR3 length equals 15 residues. CDR3 DNA: TGTGCTAGTGGTTTGGTACGGGGAAGTCAGAATGAGCAGTTCTTC. Its translation is CASGLVRGSQNEQFF.

This clone has more than one count but fewer than ten. The gene calls are TRBV18 and TRBJ2-1, with 8 bases fitting TRBD1. The CDR3 covers 16 residues. Germline V gene data show CDR1 as KGHSH and CDR2 as LQKENI. The J segment lost 6 bases and the V segment lost 0 bases, leaving 7 bases of the junction unmatched. CDR3 nucleotides: TGTGCCAGCTCACCACCGCTACAGGGGGTTCGCAATGAGCAGTTCTTC. The encoded protein is CASSPPLQGVRNEQFF. Full variable domain (missing parts from reference TRBV18 and TRBJ2-1): NAGVMQNPRHLVRRRGQEARLRCSPMKGHSHVYWYRQLPEEGLKFMVYLQKENIIDESGMPKERFSAEFPKEGPSILRIQQVVRGDSAAYFCASSPPLQGVRNEQFFGPGTRLTVL.

This sequence joins TRBV12-3 or TRBV12-4 and TRBJ2-1; possibly TRBD2 for D (6 bases). V was clipped by 6 bases and J by 9 bases, with 12 bases between them. CDR3 length equals 12 residues. The CDR3 here is CASSRLGTEQFF. As DNA, the CDR3 is TGTGCCAGCAGCCGACTAGGGACTGAGCAGTTCTTC.

The chain has TRBV6-5 and TRBJ2-7; D possibly corresponds to TRBD1 (6 bases). The CDR3 sequence is 13 residues long. Trimming stripped 4 bases from V and 3 bases from J, with 10 bases between. Germline CDR1 is MNHEY and CDR2 is SVGAGI. The DNA for the CDR3 is TGTGCCAGCAGTTTACAACAGGGCTACGAGCAGTACTTC. Translation gives CASSLQQGYEQYF.

The genes are TRBV5-4 and TRBJ1-4; 9 bases are shared with TRBD1. The V segment lost 0 bases and the J segment 7 bases; nucleotides outside the gene matches: 7. CDR1 SGHNT and CDR2 YYREEE come from the germline V gene (reference sequence). This CDR3 comprises 16 residues. The DNA for the CDR3 is TGTGCCAGCAGCTTGGGAAACAGGGGGCGAGTTGAAAAACTGTTTTTT. Its protein product is CASSLGNRGRVEKLFF.

The V call is TRBV7-3, the J call TRBJ2-1; 8 nucleotides line up with TRBD1. This CDR3 contains 16 residues. From germline, CDR1 is SGHTA and CDR2 FQGTGA. The V and J ends lost 2 bases and 2 bases, in that order; junction bases with no gene match: 5. The CDR3 is CASSLLGRGPYNEQFF. As DNA, the CDR3 is TGTGCCAGCAGCTTATTGGGCAGGGGGCCCTACAATGAGCAGTTCTTC. Combining the CDR3 with reference TRBV7-3 and TRBJ2-1 gives the whole variable domain GAGVSQTPSNKVTEKGKYVELRCDPISGHTALYWYRQSLGQGPEFLIYFQGTGAADDSGLPNDRFFAVRPEGSVSTLKIQRTERGDSAVYLCASSLLGRGPYNEQFFGPGTRLTVL.

This chain joins TRBV7-8 and TRBJ1-1, with D tentatively TRBD1 (6 bases). In germline, CDR1 is SGHVS, CDR2 FQNEAQ. V shed 2 bases and J shed 1 base, with 11 bases lying between them. The CDR3 covers 15 residues. Here the CDR3 DNA reads TGTGCCAGCAGCTTATACCAGGGGACGAACACTGAAGCTTTCTTT. This translates into CASSLYQGTNTEAFF.

This clone appeared a few times. The J gene is TRBJ2-7, the V gene TRBV4-2; unclear D gene. The CDR3 is made up of 12 amino acids. Germline V CDR1 and CDR2: LGHNA, YNFKEQ. The germline V and J ends were trimmed by 5 bases and 0 bases, with 5 bases remaining between them. In DNA form, the CDR3 reads TGTGCCAGCAGCTCCTACTCCTACGAGCAGTACTTC. Its protein product is CASSSYSYEQYF.

J is TRBJ2-7 and V is TRBV13, with D tentatively TRBD1 (6 bases). Germline CDR1 PRHDT, CDR2 FYEKMQ (reference sequence). V dropped 5 bases and J dropped 4 bases, with 21 bases sitting between them. The CDR3 spans 16 residues. CDR3 region: CASSQYGTHKSYEQYF. For the CDR3, the DNA is TGTGCCAGCAGCCAGTACGGGACACACAAGAGTTACGAGCAGTACTTC.

V usage is TRBV11-1 and J usage is TRBJ2-1; D is ambiguous. Trimming removed 6 bases from V and 7 bases from J, with 13 bases in between. The CDR3 runs 13 residues. CDR1 SGHAT and CDR2 FQDESV come from the germline V gene (reference sequence). The CDR3 coding sequence is TGTGCCAGCAGTACGGGTACTCCTAATGAGCAGTTCTTC. Translation: CASSTGTPNEQFF.

This chain uses TRBV19 with TRBJ2-3, with 7 bases identical to TRBD1. Per germline, CDR1 LNHDA and CDR2 SQIVND (reference sequence). The CDR3 extends over 15 amino acids. Losses at the gene ends were 7 bases for V and 4 bases for J; bases not matched to a gene: 11. Here the CDR3 reads CASTARQGSADTQYF. The DNA of the CDR3 is TGTGCCAGTACGGCGCGACAGGGATCGGCAGATACGCAGTATTTT.

The J gene is TRBJ2-2, the V gene TRBV7-2; TRBD2 matches 8 bases. V trimming: 6 bases; J trimming: 2 bases; junction bases outside the gene matches: 17. The CDR3 runs 19 residues. The germline V gene has CDR1 SGHTA and CDR2 FQGNSA. CDR3 region: CASSRRSAGGGENTGELFF. The CDR3 coding sequence is TGTGCCAGCAGTCGTAGGAGTGCGGGAGGTGGGGAAAACACCGGGGAGCTGTTTTTT. The whole variable domain, filled in from reference TRBV7-2 and TRBJ2-2, reads GAGVSQSPSNKVTEKGKDVELRCDPISGHTALYWYRQSLGQGLEFLIYFQGNSAPDKSGLPSDRFSAERTGGSVSTLTIQRTQQEDSAVYLCASSRRSAGGGENTGELFFGEGSRLTVL.

The V gene is TRBV18, the J gene TRBJ1-1; D gene unclear. Per germline, CDR1 KGHSH and CDR2 LQKENI. Trimming removed 3 bases from V and 0 bases from J, with 11 bases in between. The length of the CDR3 is 15 residues. CDR3 sequence (DNA): TGTGCCAGCTCACCTCGGGTAGTATTGAACACTGAAGCTTTCTTT. It codes for CASSPRVVLNTEAFF.

The CDR3 sequence is CASSLLVSNTEAFF. The CDR3 DNA reads TGTGCCAGCAGCTTATTAGTGTCGAACACTGAAGCTTTCTTT. The chain couples TRBV7-2 to TRBJ1-1; D is uncertain. CDR3 length: 14 residues. The germline V gene encodes CDR1 SGHTA and CDR2 FQGNSA. V lost 2 bases, J lost 1 base, and 8 bases lay in between.

This clone came up once. The chain links TRBV7-9 to TRBJ2-1, with 7 bases lining up with TRBD1. The CDR3 extends over 12 amino acids. CDR1 SEHNR and CDR2 FQNEAQ come from the germline V gene (reference sequence). J lost 10 bases, V lost 6 bases, and 6 bases had no gene match. Here the CDR3 DNA reads TGTGCCAGCAGATACAGGGGTCAGGAGCAGTTCTTC. It specifies CASRYRGQEQFF.

The V call is TRBV4-2, the J call TRBJ1-2; D gene ambiguous. In germline, CDR1 is LGHNA, CDR2 YNFKEQ. The CDR3 spans 16 residues. V was shortened by 0 bases and J by 0 bases, with 11 bases between the two germline ends. DNA of the CDR3: TGTGCCAGCAGCCAAGAAGGAGGAAGCACTAACTATGGCTACACCTTC. It encodes CASSQEGGSTNYGYTF.

J is TRBJ2-7 and V is TRBV7-2; the match to TRBD1 covers 9 bases. The CDR3 is 17 residues long. Trimming at V came to 0 bases and at J to 3 bases, leaving 9 bases not matched to a gene. From germline, CDR1 is SGHTA and CDR2 FQGNSA. The CDR3 sequence is CASSLAPGTGSLYEQYF. The CDR3 DNA reads as TGTGCCAGCAGCTTAGCGCCCGGGACAGGGAGTCTCTACGAGCAGTACTTC.

V is TRBV7-2 and J is TRBJ2-1; TRBD1 aligns across 8 bases. Germline assignment: CDR1 SGHTA and CDR2 FQGNSA. With 5 bases clipped from V and 6 bases from J, the junction kept 12 bases outside the gene matches. This CDR3 has 16 residues. The DNA of the CDR3 is TGTGCCAGCAGCCTAGGCCTGACAGGGGCTTCCAATGAGCAGTTCTTC. Translated: CASSLGLTGASNEQFF. Combining the CDR3 with reference TRBV7-2 and TRBJ2-1 gives the whole variable domain GAGVSQSPSNKVTEKGKDVELRCDPISGHTALYWYRQSLGQGLEFLIYFQGNSAPDKSGLPSDRFSAERTGGSVSTLTIQRTQQEDSAVYLCASSLGLTGASNEQFFGPGTRLTVL.

The gene calls are TRBV7-8 and TRBJ1-1; tentative D call: TRBD1 (6 bases). The CDR3 is 15 residues long. The V gene lost 3 bases and the J gene lost 6 bases, with 17 bases spanning the gap. Germline values: CDR1 SGHVS, CDR2 FQNEAQ. The CDR3 sequence is CASSFRTEGIPEAFF. The CDR3 coding sequence is TGTGCCAGCAGCTTCAGGACAGAGGGGATCCCTGAAGCTTTCTTT.

The V and J genes are TRBV9 and TRBJ2-1; D ambiguous. V was trimmed by 0 bases and J by 2 bases, leaving 9 bases between them. Germline V lookup: CDR1 SGDLS, CDR2 YYNGEE. This CDR3 comprises 15 residues. CDR3 in amino acids: CASSVAPSAYNEQFF. CDR3 DNA sequence: TGTGCCAGCAGCGTAGCGCCTAGTGCCTACAATGAGCAGTTCTTC.